The 18 T cell receptor beta chains below all came from one sample that was sequenced in a study of cytomegalovirus exposure and HLA in healthy donors (dated by TCRdb to the late 2010s). The library came from the immunoSEQ multiplex PCR assay. A mixture of 60 forward primers for TCR Vbeta segments and 13 reverse primers for TCR Jbeta segments was used in the multiplex PCR. TCRdb holds this immuneACCESS table with in-frame rearrangements only. Some clones are missing; in checked studies, unresolved V genes explain under half, and the rest has no known cause. Counted in this sample were fewer than 100,000 clones; over 60% of them appeared once. Approximately 1.1% of the sample belongs to the ten largest clones. The sample taken for sequencing was PBMCs. These receptors all come from a male donor in good health and CMV-seronegative.

The chain uses TRBV14 and TRBJ1-1, with unresolved D. The V gene lost 0 bases and the J gene lost 5 bases, with 10 bases spanning the gap. The germline V gene encodes CDR1 SGHDN and CDR2 FVKESK. The CDR3 sequence is 14 residues long. The CDR3 nucleotides read TGTGCCAGCAGCCAAGATGTCAGTTGGACTGAAGCTTTCTTT. Translated: CASSQDVSWTEAFF.

The CDR3 DNA follows: TGTGCCGGGACTAGATCTGACGAGCAGTACTTC. Translation gives CAGTRSDEQYF. This rearrangement joins TRBV2 to TRBJ2-7, with TRBD2 matching 8 bases. The length of the CDR3 is 11 residues. Germline lookup yields CDR1 SNHLY and CDR2 FYNNEI. V was pared by 11 bases and J by 5 bases, with 5 bases of the junction left unmatched.

Remarks on this clone: The sample contains more than one DNA sequence encoding this CDR3. The chain links TRBV28 to TRBJ1-5; 9 bases are a match to TRBD1. CDR3 length: 14 residues. The ends lost 6 bases at V and 1 base at J; junction bases unmatched: 1. Germline V gene lookup returns CDR1 MDHEN and CDR2 SYDVKM. In DNA form, the CDR3 reads TGTGCCAGCAGAGGGACAGGGAGCAATCAGCCCCAGCATTTT. It codes for CASRGTGSNQPQHF.

The V gene is TRBV7-3, the J gene TRBJ2-1; D call uncertain. Germline V gives CDR1 SGHTA, CDR2 FQGTGA. This CDR3 is built from 13 residues. Between the trimmed V and J ends, which lost 4 bases and 4 bases, there was a span of 8 bases. CDR3 DNA sequence: TGTGCCAGCAGCTCGAGTGATTACAATGAGCAGTTCTTC. Protein product: CASSSSDYNEQFF.

The genes are TRBV28 and TRBJ1-1, with 8 bases aligning to TRBD1. CDR3 length equals 11 residues. The germline V gene has CDR1 MDHEN and CDR2 SYDVKM. The CDR3 loop is CASLSGGPAFF. The DNA of the CDR3 is TGTGCATCCCTTTCAGGGGGCCCGGCTTTCTTT.

This chain links TRBV4-2 with TRBJ1-5; D is ambiguous. With 0 bases removed from V and 5 bases from J, the gap between germline ends came to 8 bases. The CDR3 sequence is 14 residues long. Germline-derived CDR1 and CDR2 are LGHNA and YNFKEQ. This chain's CDR3 is CASSQEEGDQPQHF. CDR3 nucleotide sequence: TGTGCCAGCAGCCAAGAAGAGGGCGATCAGCCCCAGCATTTT.

This chain uses TRBV4-1 with TRBJ1-2; the D is unclear. The CDR3 is made up of 15 amino acids. V lost 2 bases and J lost 3, with 13 bases in between. The germline CDR1 and CDR2 sequences are MGHRA and YSYEKL. Written as DNA, the CDR3 is TGCGCCAGCAGCCAATCTTCGACACGACACTATGGCTACACCTTC. Protein sequence: CASSQSSTRHYGYTF.

The chain has TRBV7-9 and TRBJ2-1; D gene ambiguous. The CDR3 runs to 14 residues. Germline V gene lookup returns CDR1 SEHNR and CDR2 FQNEAQ (reference sequence). V gave up 3 bases and J gave up 9 bases, with 15 bases separating them. Here the CDR3 DNA reads TGTGCCAGCAGCTTCTTTAATACCCCCAGTGAGCAGTTCTTC. Residues: CASSFFNTPSEQFF. Drawing the rest from reference TRBV7-9 and TRBJ2-1, the complete variable domain is DTGVSQNPRHKITKRGQNVTFRCDPISEHNRLYWYRQTLGQGPEFLTYFQNEAQLEKSRLLSDRFSAERPKGSFSTLEIQRTEQGDSAMYLCASSFFNTPSEQFFGPGTRLTVL.

The chain is built from TRBV10-1 and TRBJ2-1; maybe TRBD2 (6 bases). CDR1 WNHNN and CDR2 SYGVQD come from the germline V gene (reference sequence). CDR3 size: 14 residues. The V gene lost 2 bases and the J gene lost 4 bases, with 9 bases spanning the gap. The CDR3 spells CASSEQGGYNEQFF. DNA for the CDR3: TGCGCCAGCAGTGAGCAAGGAGGGTACAATGAGCAGTTCTTC.

V usage is TRBV30 and J usage is TRBJ2-5; 10 nucleotides line up with TRBD2. The CDR3 has 18 residues. J gave up 5 bases and V 0 bases, and 15 bases lay outside the gene matches. The germline CDR1 and CDR2 sequences are GTSNPN and SVGIG (reference sequence). In nucleotides, the CDR3 is TGTGCCTGGAGTGTAAGTAGAACCTTCCTAGCGGGAGACGAGACCCAGTACTTC. Encoded protein: CAWSVSRTFLAGDETQYF.

This chain joins TRBV30 and TRBJ2-5, with no clear D. The DNA end lines up better with TRBJ2-7; the J call may be wrong. From germline, CDR1 is GTSNPN and CDR2 SVGIG (reference sequence). The length of the CDR3 is 12 residues. In nucleotides, the CDR3 is TGTGCCTGGAGTGAATTAACCTTCGAGCAGTACTTC. It is translated as CAWSELTFEQYF.

The chain uses TRBV7-8 and TRBJ2-1; 10 positions agree with TRBD2. This CDR3 has 15 amino acids. V gave up 5 bases and J gave up 9 bases; unmatched junction bases: 10. The germline CDR1 and CDR2 sequences are SGHVS and FQNEAQ. The CDR3 sequence is CASSLSGTSASEQFF. CDR3 in DNA: TGTGCCAGCAGCCTCTCCGGGACTAGCGCGAGTGAGCAGTTCTTC.

The J gene is TRBJ2-7, the V gene TRBV19; D unclear. Trimming removed 5 bases from V and 4 bases from J, with 15 bases in between. Germline values: CDR1 LNHDA, CDR2 SQIVND (reference sequence). This CDR3 is built from 14 residues. CDR3 sequence reads: CASSVSLVRYEQYF. CDR3 nucleotides: TGTGCCAGTAGTGTAAGTTTGGTTAGATACGAGCAGTACTTC. The full variable domain, its missing parts supplied by reference TRBV19 and TRBJ2-7, is DGGITQSPKYLFRKEGQNVTLSCEQNLNHDAMYWYRQDPGQGLRLIYYSQIVNDFQKGDIAEGYSVSREKKESFPLTVTSAQKNPTAFYLCASSVSLVRYEQYFGPGTRLTVT.

This clone was seen just once. V gene TRBV6-1 combines with J gene TRBJ2-3; possibly TRBD1 for D (5 bases). Germline CDR1 reads MNHNS; CDR2 reads SASEGT. V was pared by 1 base and J by 5 bases, with 13 bases between. The CDR3 has 15 residues. The CDR3 bases are TGTGCCAGCAGTGAAGTAGACAGCGCGGTAGATACGCAGTATTTT. Encoded protein: CASSEVDSAVDTQYF.

The gene calls are TRBV11-2 and TRBJ2-6, with D uncertain. V lost 5 bases and J 0 bases, leaving 11 bases between the germline ends. Per germline, CDR1 SGHAT and CDR2 FQNNGV. This CDR3 has 16 amino acids. CDR3 nucleotide sequence: TGTGCCAGCAGCATACGACATGGCTCTGGGGCCAACGTCCTGACTTTC. Protein product: CASSIRHGSGANVLTF.

The rearrangement links TRBV28 to TRBJ1-4; D gene unclear. The germline V and J ends were trimmed by 5 bases and 8 bases, with 18 bases remaining between them. There are 15 residues in the CDR3. Germline V gives CDR1 MDHEN, CDR2 SYDVKM. CDR3 sequence: CASSAAGSTGEKLFF. For the CDR3, the DNA is TGTGCCAGCAGTGCTGCCGGGTCGACTGGGGAAAAACTGTTTTTT.

The V and J genes are TRBV19 and TRBJ1-2; D not certain. This CDR3 spans 16 amino acids. V was shortened by 4 bases and J by 1 base, with 16 bases between the two germline ends. Germline assignment: CDR1 LNHDA and CDR2 SQIVND (reference sequence). The chain's CDR3 is CASSKVSVRYNYGYTF. CDR3 bases: TGTGCCAGTAGTAAAGTCTCCGTGAGATATAACTATGGCTACACCTTC.

J is TRBJ2-5 and V is TRBV9; 7 bases align to TRBD2. The CDR3 length is 13 residues. CDR1 and CDR2 (germline): SGDLS, YYNGEE. V shed 2 bases, J shed 5 bases, and the junction held 3 bases outside the gene matches. CDR3 nucleotides: TGTGCCAGCAGCGTTAATAGCGGGGAGACCCAGTACTTC. Translated, it gives CASSVNSGETQYF.